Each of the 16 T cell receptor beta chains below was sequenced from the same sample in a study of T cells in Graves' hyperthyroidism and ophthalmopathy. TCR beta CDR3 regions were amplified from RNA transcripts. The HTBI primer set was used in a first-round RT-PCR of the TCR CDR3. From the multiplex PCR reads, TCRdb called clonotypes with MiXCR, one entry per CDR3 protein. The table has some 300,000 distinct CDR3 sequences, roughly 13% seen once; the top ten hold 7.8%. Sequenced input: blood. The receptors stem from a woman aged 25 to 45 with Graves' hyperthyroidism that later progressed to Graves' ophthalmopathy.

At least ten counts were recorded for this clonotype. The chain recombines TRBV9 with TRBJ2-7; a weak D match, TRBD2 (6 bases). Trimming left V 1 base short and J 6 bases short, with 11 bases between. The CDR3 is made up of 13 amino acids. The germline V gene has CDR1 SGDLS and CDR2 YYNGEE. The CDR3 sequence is CASSVIGGGEQYF. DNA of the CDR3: TGTGCCAGCAGCGTAATTGGGGGAGGCGAGCAGTACTTC.

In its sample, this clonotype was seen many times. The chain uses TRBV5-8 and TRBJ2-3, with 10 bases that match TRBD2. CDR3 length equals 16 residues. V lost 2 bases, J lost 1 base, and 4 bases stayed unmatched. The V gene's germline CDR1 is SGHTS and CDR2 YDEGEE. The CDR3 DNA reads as TGTGCCAGCAGCTTAAAAACTAGCGGGGGCACAGATACGCAGTATTTT. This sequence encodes CASSLKTSGGTDTQYF. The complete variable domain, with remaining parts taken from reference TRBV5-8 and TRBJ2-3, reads EAGVTQSPTHLIKTRGQQATLRCSPISGHTSVYWYQQALGLGLQFLLWYDEGEERNRGNFPPRFSGRQFPNYSSELNVNALELEDSALYLCASSLKTSGGTDTQYFGPGTRLTVL.

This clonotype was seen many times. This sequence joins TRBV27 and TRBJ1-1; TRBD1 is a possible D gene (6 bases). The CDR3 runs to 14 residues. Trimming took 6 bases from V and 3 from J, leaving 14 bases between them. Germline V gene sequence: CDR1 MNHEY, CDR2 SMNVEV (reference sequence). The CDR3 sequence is CASSLQGWDTEAFF. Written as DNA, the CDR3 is TGTGCCAGCAGCCTACAGGGCTGGGACACTGAAGCTTTCTTT.

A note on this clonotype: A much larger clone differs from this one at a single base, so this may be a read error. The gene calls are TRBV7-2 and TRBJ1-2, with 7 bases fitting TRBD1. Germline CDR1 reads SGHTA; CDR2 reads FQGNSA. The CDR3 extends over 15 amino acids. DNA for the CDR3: TGTGCCAGCAGCTCTCCCTTCGACAGGGCCTATGACTACACCTTC. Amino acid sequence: CASSSPFDRAYDYTF.

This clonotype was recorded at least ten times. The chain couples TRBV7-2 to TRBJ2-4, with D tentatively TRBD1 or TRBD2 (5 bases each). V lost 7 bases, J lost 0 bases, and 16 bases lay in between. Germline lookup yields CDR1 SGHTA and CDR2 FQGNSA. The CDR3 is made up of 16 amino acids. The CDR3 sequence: CASMSGQGVAKNIQYF. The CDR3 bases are TGTGCCAGCATGTCGGGGCAGGGTGTAGCCAAAAACATTCAGTACTTC.

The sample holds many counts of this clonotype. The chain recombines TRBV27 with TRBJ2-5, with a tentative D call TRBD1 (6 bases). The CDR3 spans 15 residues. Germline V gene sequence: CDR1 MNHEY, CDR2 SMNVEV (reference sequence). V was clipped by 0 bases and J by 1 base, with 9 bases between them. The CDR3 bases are TGTGCCAGCAGTTTATCAGGGGGACCCCAAGAGACCCAGTACTTC. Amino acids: CASSLSGGPQETQYF.

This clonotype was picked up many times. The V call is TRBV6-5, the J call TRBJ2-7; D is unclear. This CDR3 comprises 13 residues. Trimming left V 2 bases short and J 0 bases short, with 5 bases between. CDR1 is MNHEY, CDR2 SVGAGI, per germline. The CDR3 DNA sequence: TGTGCCAGCAGTTACACACACTCCTACGAGCAGTACTTC. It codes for CASSYTHSYEQYF.

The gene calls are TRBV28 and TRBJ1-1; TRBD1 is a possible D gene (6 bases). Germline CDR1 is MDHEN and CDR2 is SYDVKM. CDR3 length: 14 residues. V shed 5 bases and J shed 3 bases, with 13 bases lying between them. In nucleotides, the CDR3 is TGTGCCAGCAGTAGGGGGGGTGTTCACACTGAAGCTTTCTTT. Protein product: CASSRGGVHTEAFF.

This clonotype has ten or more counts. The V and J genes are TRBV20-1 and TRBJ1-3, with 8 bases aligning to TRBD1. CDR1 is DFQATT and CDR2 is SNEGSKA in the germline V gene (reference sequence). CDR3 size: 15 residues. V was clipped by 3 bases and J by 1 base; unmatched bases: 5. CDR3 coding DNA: TGCAGTGCTAGGGCCCAGGGGGCGTCTGGAAACACCATATATTTT. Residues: CSARAQGASGNTIYF.

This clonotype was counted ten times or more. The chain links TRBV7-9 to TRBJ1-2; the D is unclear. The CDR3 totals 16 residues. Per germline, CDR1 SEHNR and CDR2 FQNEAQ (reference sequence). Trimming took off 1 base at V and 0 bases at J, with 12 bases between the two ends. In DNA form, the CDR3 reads TGTGCCAGCAGCTTAGAGGAAGAGGATCCTAACTATGGCTACACCTTC. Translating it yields CASSLEEEDPNYGYTF.

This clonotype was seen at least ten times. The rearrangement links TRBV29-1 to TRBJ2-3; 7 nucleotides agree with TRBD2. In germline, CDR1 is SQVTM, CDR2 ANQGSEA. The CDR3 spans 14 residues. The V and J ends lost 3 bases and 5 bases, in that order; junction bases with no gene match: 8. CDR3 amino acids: CSVEGLLGIDTQYF. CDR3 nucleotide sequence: TGCAGCGTTGAGGGACTATTAGGTATAGATACGCAGTATTTT.

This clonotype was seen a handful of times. In nucleotides, the CDR3 is TGTGCCAGCAGCTTATCTAGCGGGATTAACGAGCAGTACTTC. It specifies CASSLSSGINEQYF. The chain is built from TRBV11-2 and TRBJ2-7, with TRBD2 matching over 9 bases. The germline V gene encodes CDR1 SGHAT and CDR2 FQNNGV. Losses at the gene ends were 2 bases for V and 5 bases for J; bases not matched to a gene: 4. CDR3 length: 14 residues.

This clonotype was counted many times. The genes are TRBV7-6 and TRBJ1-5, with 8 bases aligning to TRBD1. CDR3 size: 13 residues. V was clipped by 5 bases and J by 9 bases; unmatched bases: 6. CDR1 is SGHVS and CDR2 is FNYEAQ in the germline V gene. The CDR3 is CASSRTGSSPQHF. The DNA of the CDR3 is TGTGCCAGCAGCAGGACAGGGAGCTCGCCCCAGCATTTT.

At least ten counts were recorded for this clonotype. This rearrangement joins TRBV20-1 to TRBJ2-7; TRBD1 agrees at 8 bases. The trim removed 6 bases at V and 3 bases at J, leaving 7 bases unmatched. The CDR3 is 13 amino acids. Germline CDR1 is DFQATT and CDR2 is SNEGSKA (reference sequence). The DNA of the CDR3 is TGCAGTGCAGTCCCGGGACAGGTCTACGAGCAGTACTTC. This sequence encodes CSAVPGQVYEQYF.

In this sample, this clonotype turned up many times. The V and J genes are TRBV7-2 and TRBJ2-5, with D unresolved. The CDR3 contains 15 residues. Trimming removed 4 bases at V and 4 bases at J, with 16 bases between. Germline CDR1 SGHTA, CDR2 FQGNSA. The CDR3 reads CASSYLTLAAETQYF. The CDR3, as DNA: TGTGCCAGCAGCTACCTCACCCTCGCGGCAGAGACCCAGTACTTC.

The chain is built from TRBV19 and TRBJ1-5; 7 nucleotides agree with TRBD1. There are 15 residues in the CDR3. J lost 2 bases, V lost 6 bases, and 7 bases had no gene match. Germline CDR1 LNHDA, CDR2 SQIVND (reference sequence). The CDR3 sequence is CASRGTEYGNQPQHF. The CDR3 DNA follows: TGTGCCAGTAGGGGGACAGAGTACGGCAATCAGCCCCAGCATTTT.